The source of this T cell receptor (beta chain) is a study of T-cell reconstitution after alpha-beta-depleted transplantation in children. Study-wide results and caveats: T-cell counts and diversity at one year following transplant were attributed mainly to newly produced T cells. At around two months after transplant, the alpha-beta T cells were reportedly derived from several hundred expanded clones that came from non-depleted graft cells.

The authors prepared the TCRbeta library with unique molecular identifiers. MiXCR, applied by TCRdb to the PCR reads, yields one record per CDR3 protein. In the table there are roughly 570,000 distinct CDR3 sequences, 25% to 30% of which are singletons. For this clonotype: Its specificity is unknown.

This CDR3 has 15 amino acids. Germline values: CDR1 SGHDN, CDR2 FVKESK. With 1 base removed from V and 5 bases from J, the gap between germline ends came to 14 bases. The TCR was taken from a boy in the first two years of life with Wiskott-Aldrich syndrome, due to receive a stem cell transplant. Material: PBMCs, obtained before TCRalphabeta/CD19-depleted stem cell transplant. The genes are TRBV14 and TRBJ2-5; D unclear. In nucleotides, the CDR3 is TGTGCCAGCAGCCAAGTACGACGGTTAAGGGAGACCCAGTACTTC. It encodes CASSQVRRLRETQYF. Drawing the rest from reference TRBV14 and TRBJ2-5, the complete variable domain is EAGVTQFPSHSVIEKGQTVTLRCDPISGHDNLYWYRRVMGKEIKFLLHFVKESKQDESGMPNNRFLAERTGGTYSTLKVQPAELEDSGVYFCASSQVRRLRETQYFGPGTRLLVL.